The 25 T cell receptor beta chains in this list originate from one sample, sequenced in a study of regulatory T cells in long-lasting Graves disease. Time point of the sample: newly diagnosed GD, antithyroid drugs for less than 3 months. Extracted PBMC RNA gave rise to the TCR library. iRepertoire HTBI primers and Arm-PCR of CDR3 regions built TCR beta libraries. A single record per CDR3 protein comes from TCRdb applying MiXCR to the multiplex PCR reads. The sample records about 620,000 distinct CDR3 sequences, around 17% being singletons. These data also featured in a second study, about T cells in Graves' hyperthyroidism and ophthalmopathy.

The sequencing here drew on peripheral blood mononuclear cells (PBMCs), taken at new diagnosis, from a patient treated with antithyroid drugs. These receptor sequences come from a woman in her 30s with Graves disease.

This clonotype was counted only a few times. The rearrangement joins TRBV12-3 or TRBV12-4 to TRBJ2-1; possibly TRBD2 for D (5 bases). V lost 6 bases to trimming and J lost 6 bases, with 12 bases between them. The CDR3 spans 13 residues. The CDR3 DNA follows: TGTGCCAGCAGCCCACTAGAGCGCAATGAGCAGTTCTTC. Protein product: CASSPLERNEQFF.

The CDR3 coding sequence is TGCGCCAGCAGCACGGGACAGGGGGGCGGCTACACCTTC. Its translation is CASSTGQGGGYTF. The gene calls are TRBV5-1 and TRBJ1-2, with 11 bases aligning to TRBD1. The CDR3 runs 13 residues. Germline trimming cut 4 bases from V and 8 bases from J; bases unmatched to any gene: 4. Germline V gives CDR1 SGHRS, CDR2 YFSETQ.

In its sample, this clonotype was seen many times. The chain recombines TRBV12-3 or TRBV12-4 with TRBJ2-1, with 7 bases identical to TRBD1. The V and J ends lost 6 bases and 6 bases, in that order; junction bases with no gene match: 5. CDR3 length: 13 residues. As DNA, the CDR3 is TGTGCCAGCAGGCTAGACAGGGCCAATGAGCAGTTCTTC. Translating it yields CASRLDRANEQFF.

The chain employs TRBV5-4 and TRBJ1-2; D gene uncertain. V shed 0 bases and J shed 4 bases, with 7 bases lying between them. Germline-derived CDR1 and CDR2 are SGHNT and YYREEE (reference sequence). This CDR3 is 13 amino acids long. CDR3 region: CASSLAASYGYTF. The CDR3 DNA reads TGTGCCAGCAGCTTGGCTGCTTCCTATGGCTACACCTTC.

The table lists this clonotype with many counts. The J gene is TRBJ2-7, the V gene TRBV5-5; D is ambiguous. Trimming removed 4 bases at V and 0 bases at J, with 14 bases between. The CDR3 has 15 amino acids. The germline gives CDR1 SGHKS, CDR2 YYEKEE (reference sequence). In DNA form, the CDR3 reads TGTGCCAGCAGCCCTGGCTGGGCCAGCTCCTACGAGCAGTACTTC. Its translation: CASSPGWASSYEQYF.

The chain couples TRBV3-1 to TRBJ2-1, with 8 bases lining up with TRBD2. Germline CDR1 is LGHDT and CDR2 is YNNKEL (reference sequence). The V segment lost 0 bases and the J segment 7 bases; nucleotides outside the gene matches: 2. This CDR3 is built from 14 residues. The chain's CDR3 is CASSQEAGVNEQFF. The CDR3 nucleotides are TGTGCCAGCAGCCAAGAAGCGGGAGTGAATGAGCAGTTCTTC.

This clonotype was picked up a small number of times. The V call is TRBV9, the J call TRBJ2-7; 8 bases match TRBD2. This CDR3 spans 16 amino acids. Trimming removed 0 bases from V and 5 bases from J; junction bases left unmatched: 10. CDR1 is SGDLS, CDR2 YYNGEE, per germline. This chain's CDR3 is CASSVVVQREWDEQYF. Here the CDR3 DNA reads TGTGCCAGCAGCGTAGTGGTTCAGCGGGAGTGGGACGAGCAGTACTTC.

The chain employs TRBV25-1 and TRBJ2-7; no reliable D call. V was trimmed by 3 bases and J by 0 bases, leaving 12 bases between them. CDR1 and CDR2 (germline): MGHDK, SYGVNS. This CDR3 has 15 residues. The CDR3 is CASSETQLSSYEQYF. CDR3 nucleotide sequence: TGTGCCAGCAGTGAGACGCAACTAAGCTCCTACGAGCAGTACTTC.

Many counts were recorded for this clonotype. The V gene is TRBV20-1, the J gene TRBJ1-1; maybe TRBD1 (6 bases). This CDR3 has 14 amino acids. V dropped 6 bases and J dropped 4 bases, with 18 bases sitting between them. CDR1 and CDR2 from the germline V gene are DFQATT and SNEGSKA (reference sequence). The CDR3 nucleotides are TGCAGTGCACAATCGGGGGGCGGTAGCACTGAAGCTTTCTTT. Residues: CSAQSGGGSTEAFF.

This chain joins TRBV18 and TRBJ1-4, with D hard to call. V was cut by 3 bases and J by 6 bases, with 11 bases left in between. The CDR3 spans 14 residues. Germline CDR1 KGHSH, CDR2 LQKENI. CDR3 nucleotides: TGTGCCAGCTCACCCCCAGGTATCGATGAAAAACTGTTTTTT. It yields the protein CASSPPGIDEKLFF.

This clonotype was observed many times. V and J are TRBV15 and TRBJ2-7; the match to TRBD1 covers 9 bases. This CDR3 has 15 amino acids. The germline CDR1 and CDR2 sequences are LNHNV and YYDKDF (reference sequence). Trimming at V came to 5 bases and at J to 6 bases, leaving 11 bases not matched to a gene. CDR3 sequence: CATSQTWTGDREQYF. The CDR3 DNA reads TGTGCCACCAGCCAAACCTGGACAGGGGATCGCGAGCAGTACTTC.

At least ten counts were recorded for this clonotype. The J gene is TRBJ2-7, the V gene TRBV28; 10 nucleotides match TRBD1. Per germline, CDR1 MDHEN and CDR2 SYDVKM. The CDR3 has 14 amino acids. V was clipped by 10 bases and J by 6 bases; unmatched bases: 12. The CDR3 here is CATQTGGRESEQYF. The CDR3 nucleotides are TGTGCCACCCAGACAGGGGGCCGCGAAAGCGAGCAGTACTTC.

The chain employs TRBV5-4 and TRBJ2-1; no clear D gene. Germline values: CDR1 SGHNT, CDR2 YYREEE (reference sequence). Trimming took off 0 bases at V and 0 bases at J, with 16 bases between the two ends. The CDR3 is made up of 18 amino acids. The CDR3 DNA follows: TGTGCCAGCAGCTTGGGATTGGGTTCGGTCAGCTCCTACAATGAGCAGTTCTTC. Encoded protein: CASSLGLGSVSSYNEQFF. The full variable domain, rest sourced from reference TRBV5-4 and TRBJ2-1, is ETGVTQSPTHLIKTRGQQVTLRCSSQSGHNTVSWYQQALGQGPQFIFQYYREEENGRGNFPPRFSGLQFPNYSSELNVNALELDDSALYLCASSLGLGSVSSYNEQFFGPGTRLTVL.

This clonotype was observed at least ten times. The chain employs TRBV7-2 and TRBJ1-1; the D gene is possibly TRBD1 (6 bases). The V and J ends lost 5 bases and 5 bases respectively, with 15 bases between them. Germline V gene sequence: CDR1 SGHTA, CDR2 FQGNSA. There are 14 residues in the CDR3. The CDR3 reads CASSSSGGLTEAFF. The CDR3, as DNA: TGTGCCAGCAGCAGCAGCGGGGGGCTTACTGAAGCTTTCTTT.

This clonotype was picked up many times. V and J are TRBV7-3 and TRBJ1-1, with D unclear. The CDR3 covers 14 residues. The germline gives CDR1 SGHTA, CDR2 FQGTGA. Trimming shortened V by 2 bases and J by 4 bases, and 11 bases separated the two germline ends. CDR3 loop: CASSLSLRRTEAFF. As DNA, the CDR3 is TGTGCCAGCAGCTTATCCCTCCGCCGCACTGAAGCTTTCTTT.

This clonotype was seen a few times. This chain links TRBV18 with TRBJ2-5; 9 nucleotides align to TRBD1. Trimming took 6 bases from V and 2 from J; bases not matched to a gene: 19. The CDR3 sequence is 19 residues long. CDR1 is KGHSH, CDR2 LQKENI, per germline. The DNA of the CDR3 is TGTGCCAGCTCCCCTCTTCCACCACGATCGACAGGGGGTCAAGAGACCCAGTACTTC. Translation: CASSPLPPRSTGGQETQYF.

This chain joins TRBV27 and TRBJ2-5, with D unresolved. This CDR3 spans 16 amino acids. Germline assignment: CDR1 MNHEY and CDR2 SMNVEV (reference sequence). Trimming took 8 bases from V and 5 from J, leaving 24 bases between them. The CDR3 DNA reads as TGTGCCAGCGCCAAACTTACCGGGTCACACTGGGAGACCCAGTACTTC. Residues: CASAKLTGSHWETQYF.

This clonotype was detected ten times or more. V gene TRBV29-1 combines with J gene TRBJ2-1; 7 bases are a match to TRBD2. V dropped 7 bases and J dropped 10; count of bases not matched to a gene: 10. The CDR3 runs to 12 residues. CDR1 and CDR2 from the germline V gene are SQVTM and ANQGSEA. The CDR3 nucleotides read TGCAGCGCTACACGGGAGGCGGGGGAGCAGTTCTTC. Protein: CSATREAGEQFF.

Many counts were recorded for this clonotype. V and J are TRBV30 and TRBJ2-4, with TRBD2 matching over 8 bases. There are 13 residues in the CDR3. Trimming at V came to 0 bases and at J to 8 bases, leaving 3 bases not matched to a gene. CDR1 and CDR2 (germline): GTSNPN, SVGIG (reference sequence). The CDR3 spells CAWSVAGDYIQYF. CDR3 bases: TGTGCCTGGAGTGTAGCGGGGGATTACATTCAGTACTTC.

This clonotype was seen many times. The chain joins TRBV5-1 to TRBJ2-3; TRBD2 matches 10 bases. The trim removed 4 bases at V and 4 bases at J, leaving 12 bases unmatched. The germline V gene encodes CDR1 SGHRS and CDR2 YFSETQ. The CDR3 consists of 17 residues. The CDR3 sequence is CASSPRPSGRAADTQYF. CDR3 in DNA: TGCGCCAGCAGCCCACGGCCCAGCGGGAGGGCCGCAGATACGCAGTATTTT. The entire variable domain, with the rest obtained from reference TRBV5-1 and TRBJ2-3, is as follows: KAGVTQTPRYLIKTRGQQVTLSCSPISGHRSVSWYQQTPGQGLQFLFEYFSETQRNKGNFPGRFSGRQFSNSRSEMNVSTLELGDSALYLCASSPRPSGRAADTQYFGPGTRLTVL.

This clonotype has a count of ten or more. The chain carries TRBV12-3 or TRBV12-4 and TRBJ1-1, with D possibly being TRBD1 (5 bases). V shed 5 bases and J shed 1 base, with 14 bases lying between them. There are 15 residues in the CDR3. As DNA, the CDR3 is TGTGCCAGCAGTCACCGGGACGTAGGGAACACTGAAGCTTTCTTT. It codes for CASSHRDVGNTEAFF.

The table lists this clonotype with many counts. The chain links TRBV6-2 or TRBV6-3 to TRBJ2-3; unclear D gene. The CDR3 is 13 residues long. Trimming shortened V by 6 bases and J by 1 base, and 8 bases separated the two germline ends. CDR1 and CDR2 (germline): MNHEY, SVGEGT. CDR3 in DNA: TGTGCCAGCAGGGTGAGCGGCACAGATACGCAGTATTTT. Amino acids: CASRVSGTDTQYF.

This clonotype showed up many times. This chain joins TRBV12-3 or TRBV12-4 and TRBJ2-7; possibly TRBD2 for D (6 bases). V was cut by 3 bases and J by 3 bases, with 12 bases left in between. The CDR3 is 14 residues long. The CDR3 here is CASSFGRDFYEQYF. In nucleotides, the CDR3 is TGTGCCAGCAGTTTTGGTCGGGACTTCTACGAGCAGTACTTC.

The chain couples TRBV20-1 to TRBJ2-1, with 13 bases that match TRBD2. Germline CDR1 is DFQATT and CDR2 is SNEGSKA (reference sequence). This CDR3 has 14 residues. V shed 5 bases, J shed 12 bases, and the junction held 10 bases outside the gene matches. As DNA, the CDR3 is TGCAGTGCTGTTGGACTAGCGGGAGCGGTGGTGCAGTTCTTC. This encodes CSAVGLAGAVVQFF.

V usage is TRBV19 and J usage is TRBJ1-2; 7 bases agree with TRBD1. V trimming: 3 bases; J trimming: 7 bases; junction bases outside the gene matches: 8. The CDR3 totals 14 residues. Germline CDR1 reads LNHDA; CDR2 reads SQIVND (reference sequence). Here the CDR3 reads CASSIFDRAAGYTF. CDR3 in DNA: TGTGCCAGTAGTATTTTCGACAGGGCGGCTGGCTACACCTTC. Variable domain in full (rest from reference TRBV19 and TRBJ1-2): DGGITQSPKYLFRKEGQNVTLSCEQNLNHDAMYWYRQDPGQGLRLIYYSQIVNDFQKGDIAEGYSVSREKKESFPLTVTSAQKNPTAFYLCASSIFDRAAGYTFGSGTRLTVV.